Following are 31 T cell receptor beta chains from one sample sequenced in a study of blood T cell repertoires in COVID-19. Produced via immunoSEQ multiplex PCR; TCRdb's table is partial and in-frame only. The sample has some 29,000 clones, roughly 91% seen once. Source material: peripheral blood. These receptors all stem from a man between 70 and 80 years old with active or convalescent COVID-19.

This clone has a handful of counts. The V call is TRBV28, the J call TRBJ1-5, with 9 bases identical to TRBD1. Per the germline V gene, CDR1 is MDHEN and CDR2 is SYDVKM. V shed 8 bases and J 2 bases; nucleotides not matched to a gene: 10. The CDR3 contains 16 residues. This chain's CDR3 is CASHARTGVGNQPQHF. In DNA, the CDR3 is TGTGCCAGCCACGCCAGGACAGGGGTGGGCAATCAGCCCCAGCATTTT.

This chain connects TRBV5-1 to TRBJ2-7; D is perhaps TRBD1 (6 bases). V was clipped by 2 bases and J by 1 base, with 16 bases between them. The germline V gene has CDR1 SGHRS and CDR2 YFSETQ. The CDR3 loop spans 16 amino acids. The CDR3: CASSFGQGRKSYEQYF. DNA of the CDR3: TGCGCCAGCAGCTTCGGGCAGGGGAGAAAATCCTACGAGCAGTACTTC.

The J gene is TRBJ2-1, the V gene TRBV9; 8 bases agree with TRBD2. The CDR3 sequence is 15 residues long. CDR1 and CDR2 from the germline V gene are SGDLS and YYNGEE. Losses at the gene ends were 4 bases for V and 10 bases for J; bases not matched to a gene: 13. For the CDR3, the DNA is TGTGCCAGCAGCCTTAGCGGGGTCTCCAACGAGGAGCAGTTCTTC. This translates into CASSLSGVSNEEQFF.

J is TRBJ1-5 and V is TRBV24-1; D possibly corresponds to TRBD1 (6 bases). Germline lookup yields CDR1 KGHDR and CDR2 SFDVKD. This CDR3 comprises 13 residues. V dropped 9 bases and J dropped 3 bases, with 11 bases sitting between them. DNA for the CDR3: TGTGCCACCTCCAGGGGATACAATCAGCCCCAGCATTTT. Residues: CATSRGYNQPQHF.

This clone has just a few counts. This chain uses TRBV6-2 or TRBV6-3 with TRBJ2-3, with D perhaps matching TRBD1 (5 bases). This CDR3 contains 13 residues. Germline CDR1 and CDR2: MNHEY and SVGEGT. Trimming stripped 5 bases from V and 3 bases from J, with 9 bases between. The CDR3 is CASSAYRTDTQYF. CDR3 coding DNA: TGTGCCAGCAGTGCGTACAGGACAGATACGCAGTATTTT.

The genes are TRBV20-1 and TRBJ1-5; 8 bases match TRBD1. The ends lost 3 bases at V and 5 bases at J; junction bases unmatched: 21. CDR1 DFQATT and CDR2 SNEGSKA come from the germline V gene (reference sequence). The CDR3 spans 19 residues. The CDR3 loop is CSASVPNRGLIQDYQPQHF. CDR3 in DNA: TGCAGTGCTAGTGTCCCTAACAGGGGGTTGATTCAAGATTATCAGCCCCAGCATTTT.

The V call is TRBV7-3, the J call TRBJ1-2, with 9 bases lining up with TRBD1. Germline V gene lookup returns CDR1 SGHTA and CDR2 FQGTGA. This CDR3 is built from 15 residues. Trimming at V came to 4 bases and at J to 7 bases, leaving 10 bases not matched to a gene. DNA of the CDR3: TGTGCCAGCAGCTCCAACAGGGGGCATGGCTCTGGCTACACCTTC. Its translation is CASSSNRGHGSGYTF.

This clone occurred once. The CDR3 sequence: CASSPRRQGVNQPQHF. Here the CDR3 DNA reads TGTGCCAGCAGCCCGAGGAGACAGGGGGTAAATCAGCCCCAGCATTTT. The J gene is TRBJ1-5, the V gene TRBV2; the match to TRBD1 covers 9 bases. V lost 6 bases, J lost 4 bases, and 10 bases stayed unmatched. The germline V gene has CDR1 SNHLY and CDR2 FYNNEI. CDR3 length: 16 amino acids. Supplemented by reference TRBV2 and TRBJ1-5, the full variable domain reads EPEVTQTPSHQVTQMGQEVILRCVPISNHLYFYWYRQILGQKVEFLVSFYNNEISEKSEIFDDQFSVERPDGSNFTLKIRSTKLEDSAMYFCASSPRRQGVNQPQHFGDGTRLSIL.

In regard to this clone: The junction departs from the called germline gene at one end, perhaps through a read error. The rearrangement uses TRBV2 and TRBJ1-1; the D gene is possibly TRBD1 (6 bases). CDR1 is SNHLY, CDR2 FYNNEI, per germline. The length of the CDR3 is 12 residues. The CDR3 nucleotides read TGTGCAAGCAGGGGCAGCAACACTGAAGCTTTCTTT. Translation: CASRGSNTEAFF.

CDR3 protein: CASSISGTGRDEQYF. The CDR3, as DNA: TGTGCCAGTAGTATAAGCGGTACAGGGCGGGACGAGCAGTACTTC. The chain joins TRBV19 to TRBJ2-7, with D possibly being TRBD1 (6 bases). The CDR3 covers 15 residues. The V gene lost 2 bases and the J gene lost 5 bases, with 16 bases spanning the gap. In germline, CDR1 is LNHDA, CDR2 SQIVND (reference sequence).

The chain uses TRBV7-2 and TRBJ2-1, with a tentative D call TRBD2 (6 bases). V gave up 0 bases and J gave up 1 base, with 16 bases separating them. The CDR3 sequence is 18 residues long. Germline loops: CDR1 SGHTA, CDR2 FQGNSA. The chain's CDR3 is CASSLAGSGEGSYNEQFF. CDR3 nucleotides: TGTGCCAGCAGCTTAGCAGGTAGCGGAGAGGGGTCCTACAATGAGCAGTTCTTC.

The V gene is TRBV2, the J gene TRBJ1-1, with D unresolved. The germline V gene has CDR1 SNHLY and CDR2 FYNNEI. This CDR3 spans 14 amino acids. The V end was cut by 7 bases, the J end by 2 bases, with 14 bases between. The CDR3 coding sequence is TGTGCCAGCAACCCCCGGACTACTAACACTGAAGCTTTCTTT. Translating gives CASNPRTTNTEAFF.

This clone was found once. The chain employs TRBV2 and TRBJ1-2; TRBD1 might be the D (6 bases). This CDR3 has 14 residues. Germline V gene data show CDR1 as SNHLY and CDR2 as FYNNEI. Trimming pared 6 bases from V and 4 bases from J, leaving 15 bases between. CDR3 in amino acids: CASRGDRWGYGYTF. CDR3 DNA sequence: TGTGCCAGCAGAGGAGACAGGTGGGGCTATGGCTACACCTTC.

The chain couples TRBV9 to TRBJ1-1; D not certain. The CDR3 loop spans 15 amino acids. V dropped 3 bases and J dropped 4 bases, with 16 bases sitting between them. In germline, CDR1 is SGDLS, CDR2 YYNGEE. CDR3 nucleotide sequence: TGTGCCAGCAGCGCCCTTATGACGGGAGGCACTGAAGCTTTCTTT. Amino acid sequence: CASSALMTGGTEAFF.

The CDR3 protein is CASSHPGTGMVNTEAFF. CDR3 nucleotide sequence: TGCGCCAGCAGCCACCCCGGGACAGGGATGGTGAACACTGAAGCTTTCTTT. The V and J genes are TRBV4-3 and TRBJ1-1; 9 bases are shared with TRBD1. Trimming took 3 bases from V and 0 from J; bases not matched to a gene: 8. The CDR3 contains 17 residues. The germline gives CDR1 LGHNA, CDR2 YSLEER.

The chain is built from TRBV11-2 and TRBJ1-2, with TRBD1 identical over 7 bases. The CDR3 extends over 18 amino acids. V was pared by 0 bases and J by 4 bases, with 14 bases of the junction left unmatched. The germline gives CDR1 SGHAT, CDR2 FQNNGV. DNA of the CDR3: TGTGCCAGCAGCTTAGATAAGGAGAAGGGGGCCGGGTCCTATGGCTACACCTTC. It is translated as CASSLDKEKGAGSYGYTF.

The V call is TRBV5-1, the J call TRBJ1-2; D might be TRBD1 (6 bases). The germline CDR1 and CDR2 sequences are SGHRS and YFSETQ. This CDR3 contains 13 residues. V was cut by 4 bases and J by 5 bases, with 12 bases left in between. The CDR3 loop is CASSSGTIYGYTF. The CDR3 bases are TGCGCCAGCAGCAGCGGGACAATTTATGGCTACACCTTC. The complete variable domain, with remaining parts taken from reference TRBV5-1 and TRBJ1-2, reads KAGVTQTPRYLIKTRGQQVTLSCSPISGHRSVSWYQQTPGQGLQFLFEYFSETQRNKGNFPGRFSGRQFSNSRSEMNVSTLELGDSALYLCASSSGTIYGYTFGSGTRLTVV.

The rearrangement joins TRBV6-2 or TRBV6-3 to TRBJ1-5, with 7 bases identical to TRBD1. The CDR3 spans 16 residues. Germline V gene lookup returns CDR1 MNHEY and CDR2 SVGEGT. With V trimmed by 5 bases and J by 4 bases, 11 bases remained unmatched. The CDR3 is CASSDSRGQRNQPQHF. The CDR3 DNA is TGTGCCAGCAGTGATAGTCGGGGACAGCGGAATCAGCCCCAGCATTTT.

The V call is TRBV20-1, the J call TRBJ2-2; D not resolved. This CDR3 has 13 amino acids. Trimming pared 3 bases from V and 6 bases from J, leaving 11 bases between. CDR1 and CDR2 (germline): DFQATT, SNEGSKA (reference sequence). Here the CDR3 reads CSASRWQAGELFF. CDR3 sequence (DNA): TGCAGTGCTAGTCGATGGCAGGCCGGGGAGCTGTTTTTT.

The chain has TRBV28 and TRBJ2-7, with a tentative D call TRBD2 (5 bases). V was pared by 2 bases and J by 2 bases, with 10 bases between. The germline V gene encodes CDR1 MDHEN and CDR2 SYDVKM. The CDR3 covers 14 residues. CDR3: CASSLAGGPYEQYF. As DNA, the CDR3 is TGTGCCAGCAGTTTAGCGGGTGGCCCCTACGAGCAGTACTTC.

V and J are TRBV6-5 and TRBJ2-2; D might be TRBD2 (5 bases). The V end was cut by 0 bases, the J end by 5 bases, with 7 bases between. This CDR3 comprises 14 residues. Germline CDR1 is MNHEY and CDR2 is SVGAGI. The CDR3 spells CASSYSLGTGELFF. In DNA form, the CDR3 reads TGTGCCAGCAGTTACTCACTAGGAACCGGGGAGCTGTTTTTT.

The chain has TRBV4-2 and TRBJ1-2, with TRBD1 as a possible D gene (6 bases). Trimming removed 0 bases at V and 4 bases at J, with 15 bases between. This CDR3 contains 16 residues. Germline loops: CDR1 LGHNA, CDR2 YNFKEQ. The CDR3 is CASSQETLSRGYGYTF. CDR3 nucleotides: TGTGCCAGCAGCCAAGAAACGTTGTCCAGGGGCTATGGCTACACCTTC.

This chain uses TRBV24-1 with TRBJ2-7; D might be TRBD1 (6 bases). Germline-derived CDR1 and CDR2 are KGHDR and SFDVKD. V lost 4 bases and J lost 2, with 14 bases in between. The CDR3 sequence is 15 residues long. In DNA form, the CDR3 reads TGTGCCACCAGTGACTCAGGTAGGGGGACCTACGAGCAGTACTTC. This translates into CATSDSGRGTYEQYF.

This chain links TRBV4-1 with TRBJ1-6, with D perhaps TRBD1 (6 bases). The CDR3 is 20 amino acids. V dropped 4 bases and J dropped 0 bases, with 22 bases sitting between them. Germline CDR1 is MGHRA and CDR2 is YSYEKL. CDR3 DNA sequence: TGCGCCAGCAGCCCCCCCACAGGGCGTACCACGAGCTCCTATAATTCACCCCTCCACTTT. It codes for CASSPPTGRTTSSYNSPLHF.

The rearrangement uses TRBV11-2 and TRBJ2-7; D gene unclear. Germline V gene data show CDR1 as SGHAT and CDR2 as FQNNGV. Deletions cut 0 bases from V and 7 bases from J, with 7 bases between. CDR3 length equals 12 residues. The CDR3 DNA follows: TGTGCCAGCAGCTTAGATTGGCAAGAGCAGTACTTC. Its translation is CASSLDWQEQYF.

The chain is built from TRBV10-2 and TRBJ1-2, with TRBD1 as a possible D gene (5 bases). Looked up from germline, CDR1 is WSHSY and CDR2 is SAAADI. V gave up 7 bases and J gave up 7 bases, with 13 bases separating them. The CDR3 covers 12 residues. CDR3 protein: CASTVGLSGYTF. Here the CDR3 DNA reads TGCGCCAGCACCGTGGGGCTTAGTGGCTACACCTTC.

In its sample, this clone was seen once. An end of the junction does not agree with germline; a read error may underlie this. The genes are TRBV6-4 and TRBJ1-2; tentatively, D is TRBD1 (5 bases). CDR3 length equals 10 residues. The V gene's germline CDR1 is MRHNA and CDR2 SNTAGT. The CDR3 loop reads CARTKDKPLF. In nucleotides, the CDR3 is TGTGCCAGGACCAAGGACAAGCCTCTCTTC.

The V and J genes are TRBV5-1 and TRBJ1-1, with 9 positions matching TRBD1. With 0 bases clipped from V and 12 bases from J, the junction kept 6 bases outside the gene matches. Germline CDR1 and CDR2: SGHRS and YFSETQ. This CDR3 comprises 13 residues. The CDR3 spells CASSLEGQGRTFF. In DNA, the CDR3 is TGCGCCAGCAGCTTGGAAGGACAGGGGAGGACTTTCTTT.

The chain joins TRBV5-1 to TRBJ2-1, with TRBD1 identical over 11 bases. Per the germline V gene, CDR1 is SGHRS and CDR2 is YFSETQ. V gave up 4 bases and J gave up 0 bases; unmatched junction bases: 12. The CDR3 extends over 19 amino acids. As DNA, the CDR3 is TGCGCCAGCAGCACATTATGGACAGGGGGCGGGAGCTCCTACAATGAGCAGTTCTTC. It is translated as CASSTLWTGGGSSYNEQFF.

The rearrangement uses TRBV19 and TRBJ1-3; D gene uncertain. Germline assignment: CDR1 LNHDA and CDR2 SQIVND (reference sequence). V was clipped by 3 bases and J by 0 bases, with 15 bases between them. The CDR3 is 17 residues long. The CDR3 DNA follows: TGTGCCAGTAGTATTGCTGGGCAGGCCCTCTCTGGAAACACCATATATTTT. This codes for CASSIAGQALSGNTIYF. Combining the CDR3 with reference TRBV19 and TRBJ1-3 gives the whole variable domain DGGITQSPKYLFRKEGQNVTLSCEQNLNHDAMYWYRQDPGQGLRLIYYSQIVNDFQKGDIAEGYSVSREKKESFPLTVTSAQKNPTAFYLCASSIAGQALSGNTIYFGEGSWLTVV.

The V call is TRBV24-1, the J call TRBJ2-3; 7 nucleotides align to TRBD1. CDR3 length equals 15 residues. After removal of 4 bases from V and 7 bases from J, the junction contained 10 bases not matched to a gene. Germline CDR1 is KGHDR and CDR2 is SFDVKD. The CDR3 DNA follows: TGTGCCACCAGTGACCGGACAGGTGATGGGTATACGCAGTATTTT. Amino acid sequence: CATSDRTGDGYTQYF.